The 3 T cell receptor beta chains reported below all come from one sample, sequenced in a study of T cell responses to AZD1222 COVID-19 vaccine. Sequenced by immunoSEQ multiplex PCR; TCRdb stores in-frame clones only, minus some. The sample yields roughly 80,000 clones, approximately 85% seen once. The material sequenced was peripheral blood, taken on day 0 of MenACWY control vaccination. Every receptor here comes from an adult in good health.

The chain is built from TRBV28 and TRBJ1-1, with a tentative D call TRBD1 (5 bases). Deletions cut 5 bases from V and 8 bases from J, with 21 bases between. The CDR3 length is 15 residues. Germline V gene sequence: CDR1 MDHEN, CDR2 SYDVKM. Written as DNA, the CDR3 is TGTGCCAGCAGTCTCCCCTCGACGGGGAACAGGGAAGCTTTCTTT. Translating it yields CASSLPSTGNREAFF.

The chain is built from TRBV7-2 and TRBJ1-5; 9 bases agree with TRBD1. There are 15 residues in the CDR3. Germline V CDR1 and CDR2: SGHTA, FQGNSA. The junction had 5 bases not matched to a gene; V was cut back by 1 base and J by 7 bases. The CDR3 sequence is CASSLGGTGNQPQHF. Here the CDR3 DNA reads TGTGCCAGCAGCTTAGGAGGGACAGGGAACCAGCCCCAGCATTTT.

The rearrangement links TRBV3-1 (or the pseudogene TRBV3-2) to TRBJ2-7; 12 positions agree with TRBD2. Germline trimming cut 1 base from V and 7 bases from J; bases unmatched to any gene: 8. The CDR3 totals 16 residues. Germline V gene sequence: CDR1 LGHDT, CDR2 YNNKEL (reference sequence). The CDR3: CASSQVSSGGAREQYF. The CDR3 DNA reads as TGTGCCAGCAGCCAAGTTTCTAGCGGGGGGGCTCGGGAGCAGTACTTC.